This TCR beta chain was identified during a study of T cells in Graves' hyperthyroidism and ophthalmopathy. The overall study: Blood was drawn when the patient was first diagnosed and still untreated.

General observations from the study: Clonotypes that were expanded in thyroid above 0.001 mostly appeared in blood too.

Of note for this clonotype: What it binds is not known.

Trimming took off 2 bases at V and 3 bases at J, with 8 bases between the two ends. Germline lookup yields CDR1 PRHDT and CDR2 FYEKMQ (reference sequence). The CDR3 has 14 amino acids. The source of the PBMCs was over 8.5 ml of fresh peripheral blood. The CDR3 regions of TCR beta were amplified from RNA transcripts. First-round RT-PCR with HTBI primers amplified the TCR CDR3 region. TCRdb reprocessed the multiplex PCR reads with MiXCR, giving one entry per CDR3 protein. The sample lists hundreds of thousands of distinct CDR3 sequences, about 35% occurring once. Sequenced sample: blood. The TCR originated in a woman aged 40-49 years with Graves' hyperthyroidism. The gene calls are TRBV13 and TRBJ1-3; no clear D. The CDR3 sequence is CASSLRFYGNTIYF. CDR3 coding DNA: TGTGCCAGCAGCTTAAGATTTTATGGAAACACCATATATTTT.